This T cell receptor beta chain was documented in a study of shared clonotypes between healthy human individuals. Sequencing used immunoSEQ multiplex PCR; TCRdb keeps in-frame clones, though not all of them. The sample carries some 1,900,000 clones, approximately 94% recorded once. This clone has more than one count but fewer than ten. Positively selected for CCR7, the CD45RO-negative cells used as naive CD8 cells excluded terminally differentiated effector memory CD45RA+ cells. Per the germline V gene, CDR1 is SNHLY and CDR2 is FYNNEI. The CDR3 contains 13 residues. V was pared by 2 bases and J by 6 bases, with 10 bases between.

The TCR sequence derives from a young man in good health. The sequenced sample consisted of naive CD8+ T cells sorted from blood. This rearrangement joins TRBV2 to TRBJ1-2; perhaps TRBD1 as D (6 bases). In DNA, the CDR3 is TGTGCCAGCAGTGAATACAGACAGGATGGCTACACCTTC. Its protein is CASSEYRQDGYTF.